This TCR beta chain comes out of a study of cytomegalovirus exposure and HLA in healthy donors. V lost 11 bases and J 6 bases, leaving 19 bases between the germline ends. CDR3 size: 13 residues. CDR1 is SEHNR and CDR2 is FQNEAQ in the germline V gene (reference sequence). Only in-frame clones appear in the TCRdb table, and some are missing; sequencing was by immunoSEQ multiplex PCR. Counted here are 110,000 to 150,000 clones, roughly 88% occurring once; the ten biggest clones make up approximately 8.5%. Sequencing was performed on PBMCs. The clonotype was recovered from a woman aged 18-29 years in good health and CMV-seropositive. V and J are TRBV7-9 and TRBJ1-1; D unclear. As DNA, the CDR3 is TGTGCCGCGAAACTGGAGGTTGAGGCTGAAGCTTTCTTT. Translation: CAAKLEVEAEAFF.